The 26 T cell receptor beta chains below come from one sample, sequenced in a study of cytomegalovirus exposure and HLA in healthy donors. The PCR ran on 60 Vbeta and 13 Jbeta primers. Sequenced by immunoSEQ multiplex PCR; TCRdb stores in-frame clones only, minus some. Of tens of thousands of clones in the sample, less than 80% were seen once. The sample consisted of PBMCs. The receptors were sampled from a woman aged 50 to 65 in good health and CMV-seropositive.

V and J are TRBV2 and TRBJ2-1, with 8 bases that match TRBD1. The CDR3 runs to 15 residues. Trimming removed 2 bases from V and 7 bases from J; junction bases left unmatched: 7. The V gene's germline CDR1 is SNHLY and CDR2 FYNNEI. In DNA form, the CDR3 reads TGTGCCAGCAGTGAAATTGGACAGGGTGGGAATGAGCAGTTCTTC. It yields the protein CASSEIGQGGNEQFF. The full variable domain, rest sourced from reference TRBV2 and TRBJ2-1, is EPEVTQTPSHQVTQMGQEVILRCVPISNHLYFYWYRQILGQKVEFLVSFYNNEISEKSEIFDDQFSVERPDGSNFTLKIRSTKLEDSAMYFCASSEIGQGGNEQFFGPGTRLTVL.

The rearrangement joins TRBV19 to TRBJ2-3; 13 bases are a match to TRBD2. Germline values: CDR1 LNHDA, CDR2 SQIVND (reference sequence). CDR3 size: 20 residues. Trimming cost V 3 bases and J 5 bases; bases outside gene matches: 17. The DNA of the CDR3 is TGTGCCAGTAGTATCGGCTCTCCCTTGACTAGCGGGGGGTATGAAGATACGCAGTATTTT. As protein: CASSIGSPLTSGGYEDTQYF. Complete variable domain (other parts from reference TRBV19 and TRBJ2-3): DGGITQSPKYLFRKEGQNVTLSCEQNLNHDAMYWYRQDPGQGLRLIYYSQIVNDFQKGDIAEGYSVSREKKESFPLTVTSAQKNPTAFYLCASSIGSPLTSGGYEDTQYFGPGTRLTVL.

The chain uses TRBV25-1 and TRBJ2-5, with 8 bases aligning to TRBD2. CDR1 and CDR2 (germline): MGHDK, SYGVNS. This CDR3 has 14 amino acids. Losses at the gene ends were 5 bases for V and 2 bases for J; bases not matched to a gene: 4. The CDR3 region is CASSIAGGQETQYF. In nucleotides, the CDR3 is TGTGCCAGCAGTATCGCGGGGGGACAAGAGACCCAGTACTTC.

This sequence joins TRBV18 and TRBJ1-4; D is undetermined. Germline V CDR1 and CDR2: KGHSH, LQKENI. This CDR3 region has 15 residues. Trimming took 3 bases from V and 5 from J, leaving 13 bases between them. The CDR3 DNA reads TGTGCCAGCTCACCGAGCACAGACCCAAATGAAAAACTGTTTTTT. Encoded protein: CASSPSTDPNEKLFF.

The chain couples TRBV9 to TRBJ2-5; the D is unclear. Germline V gene lookup returns CDR1 SGDLS and CDR2 YYNGEE. Trimming stripped 4 bases from V and 4 bases from J, with 11 bases between. The CDR3 covers 13 residues. The CDR3 DNA reads TGTGCCAGCAGCCTACCCCCCTTAGAGACCCAGTACTTC. It codes for CASSLPPLETQYF.

The chain joins TRBV6-4 to TRBJ2-1, with 7 bases aligning to TRBD2. V lost 4 bases and J lost 5; bases outside the gene matches: 5. The CDR3 runs to 14 residues. Germline values: CDR1 MRHNA, CDR2 SNTAGT. CDR3 residues: CASSAAGVNNEQFF. The CDR3 DNA reads as TGTGCCAGCAGTGCGGCGGGGGTAAACAATGAGCAGTTCTTC.

The rearrangement uses TRBV27 and TRBJ1-3, with D tentatively TRBD1 (5 bases). The germline CDR1 and CDR2 sequences are MNHEY and SMNVEV (reference sequence). V gave up 6 bases and J gave up 3 bases, with 15 bases separating them. This CDR3 contains 15 residues. CDR3 protein: CASRMGQGLGNTIYF. CDR3 DNA sequence: TGTGCCAGCAGAATGGGGCAGGGCCTTGGAAACACCATATATTTT.

The V and J genes are TRBV7-3 and TRBJ2-5; 10 nucleotides align to TRBD1. Trimming at V came to 4 bases and at J to 3 bases, leaving 5 bases not matched to a gene. Germline V gives CDR1 SGHTA, CDR2 FQGTGA. The CDR3 has 15 residues. The CDR3 reads CASSSTGTGEETQYF. In DNA form, the CDR3 reads TGTGCCAGCAGCTCCACCGGGACAGGGGAAGAGACCCAGTACTTC.

This clone was recorded only once. The chain uses TRBV7-6 and TRBJ1-5, with D possibly TRBD1 on 5 matching bases. The CDR3 sequence is 15 residues long. V lost 2 bases and J lost 4, with 12 bases in between. CDR1 and CDR2 from the germline V gene are SGHVS and FNYEAQ. The CDR3 here is CASSLLDGGNQPQHF. The DNA of the CDR3 is TGTGCCAGCAGCTTACTCGACGGGGGTAATCAGCCCCAGCATTTT.

The chain is built from TRBV30 and TRBJ1-4, with D possibly matching TRBD1 (6 bases). The germline gives CDR1 GTSNPN, CDR2 SVGIG (reference sequence). This CDR3 spans 12 amino acids. Trimming removed 6 bases at V and 5 bases at J, with 10 bases between. CDR3 in DNA: TGTGCCTGTCCGACAGGAAATGAAAAACTGTTTTTT. It encodes CACPTGNEKLFF. Complete variable domain (other parts from reference TRBV30 and TRBJ1-4): SQTIHQWPATLVQPVGSPLSLECTVEGTSNPNLYWYRQAAGRGLQLLFYSVGIGQISSEVPQNLSASRPQDRQFILSSKKLLLSDSGFYLCACPTGNEKLFFGSGTQLSVL.

The rearrangement uses TRBV19 and TRBJ2-7; D is ambiguous. Germline-derived CDR1 and CDR2 are LNHDA and SQIVND (reference sequence). There are 13 residues in the CDR3. V dropped 4 bases and J dropped 0 bases, with 7 bases sitting between them. CDR3 protein: CASSKTASYEQYF. In nucleotides, the CDR3 is TGTGCCAGTAGTAAGACTGCCTCCTACGAGCAGTACTTC.

The V gene is TRBV4-1, the J gene TRBJ2-6, with 7 bases fitting TRBD2. CDR1 and CDR2 from the germline V gene are MGHRA and YSYEKL. The CDR3 runs to 19 residues. V lost 1 base to trimming and J lost 2 bases; unmatched junction nucleotides: 11. CDR3 region: CASSQVLGGWGTGANVLTF. As DNA, the CDR3 is TGCGCCAGCAGCCAAGTACTCGGGGGGTGGGGTACTGGGGCCAACGTCCTGACTTTC.

The chain is built from TRBV5-5 and TRBJ2-5; the match to TRBD2 covers 11 bases. V lost 2 bases to trimming and J lost 5 bases; unmatched junction nucleotides: 2. The CDR3 is made up of 14 amino acids. The germline V gene has CDR1 SGHKS and CDR2 YYEKEE (reference sequence). CDR3 sequence reads: CASSFSGGDETQYF. DNA of the CDR3: TGTGCCAGCAGCTTTAGCGGGGGGGACGAGACCCAGTACTTC.

This rearrangement joins TRBV4-1 to TRBJ2-7, with 10 bases matching TRBD2. CDR1 is MGHRA and CDR2 is YSYEKL in the germline V gene. CDR3 length equals 16 residues. Unmatched junction bases numbered 5, after V lost 3 bases and J lost 0 bases. The CDR3 region is CASSQGLALSSYEQYF. As DNA, the CDR3 is TGCGCCAGCAGCCAGGGACTAGCGCTGAGCTCCTACGAGCAGTACTTC.

In the case of this clone: One junction end disagrees with the germline gene, perhaps due to a read error. V is TRBV2 and J is TRBJ1-1, with no clear D. The CDR3 loop spans 13 amino acids. Germline values: CDR1 SNHLY, CDR2 FYNNEI. CDR3 coding DNA: TGTGCCAGCAGTGTTGACCCGAACACTAAAGCTTTCTTT. It specifies CASSVDPNTKAFF.

Turning to this clone: Sequence at one end of the junction differs from germline and may be a read error. The chain joins TRBV30 to TRBJ2-5, with a tentative D call TRBD2 (6 bases). CDR3 length: 12 amino acids. The germline V gene has CDR1 GTSNPN and CDR2 SVGIG (reference sequence). CDR3 coding DNA: TGTGCCCGTTCGGCGGGGCCAGAGACCCGGTACTTC. Its translation is CARSAGPETRYF.

V gene TRBV5-1 combines with J gene TRBJ2-7, with TRBD2 matching over 8 bases. This CDR3 is built from 13 residues. CDR1 and CDR2 (germline): SGHRS, YFSETQ. V was clipped by 2 bases and J by 7 bases; unmatched bases: 5. DNA of the CDR3: TGCGCCAGCAGCTTCGGGGGGGTCGGGGAGCAGTACTTC. This gives the protein CASSFGGVGEQYF.

The chain links TRBV19 to TRBJ2-2; D may be TRBD1 (5 bases). The CDR3 covers 13 residues. From germline, CDR1 is LNHDA and CDR2 SQIVND (reference sequence). The V and J ends lost 3 bases and 13 bases respectively, with 15 bases between them. In nucleotides, the CDR3 is TGTGCCAGTAGTATTCGCAGGGTTGAAAGGCTGTTTTTT. Encoded protein: CASSIRRVERLFF.

The V and J genes are TRBV9 and TRBJ2-1; possibly TRBD2 for D (5 bases). The CDR3 consists of 15 residues. The V end lost 0 bases, the J end lost 3 bases, and 10 bases lay between the germline ends. Per the germline V gene, CDR1 is SGDLS and CDR2 is YYNGEE. The CDR3 coding sequence is TGTGCCAGCAGCGTAGGAGGGAAGTTCTACAATGAGCAGTTCTTC. It yields the protein CASSVGGKFYNEQFF.

The chain employs TRBV11-1 and TRBJ1-4; weak D call: TRBD1 (6 bases). The CDR3 contains 14 residues. The germline gives CDR1 SGHAT, CDR2 FQDESV (reference sequence). The V end was cut by 3 bases, the J end by 4 bases, with 9 bases between. The CDR3 bases are TGTGCCAGCAGCTTGGACAGTTATAATGAAAAACTGTTTTTT. Translation: CASSLDSYNEKLFF.

The chain carries TRBV9 and TRBJ2-5; weak D call: TRBD2 (5 bases). The CDR3 has 15 amino acids. V was clipped by 0 bases and J by 0 bases, with 9 bases between them. The germline CDR1 and CDR2 sequences are SGDLS and YYNGEE. The CDR3: CASSVEAGDQETQYF. CDR3 nucleotide sequence: TGTGCCAGCAGCGTAGAAGCCGGGGACCAAGAGACCCAGTACTTC.

V usage is TRBV19 and J usage is TRBJ1-1; possible D gene TRBD1, 6 bases. This CDR3 spans 16 amino acids. Looked up from germline, CDR1 is LNHDA and CDR2 is SQIVND (reference sequence). The V and J ends lost 4 bases and 4 bases respectively, with 19 bases between them. The CDR3 DNA is TGTGCCAGTAGTACCCGGGACACCCGACGAGGCACTGAAGCTTTCTTT. It specifies CASSTRDTRRGTEAFF.

The rearrangement links TRBV30 to TRBJ1-4, with TRBD1 as a possible D gene (5 bases). With 3 bases removed from V and 6 bases from J, the gap between germline ends came to 11 bases. The germline V gene encodes CDR1 GTSNPN and CDR2 SVGIG (reference sequence). CDR3 length equals 13 residues. The CDR3 loop is CAWSGHGHEKLFF. The CDR3 DNA is TGTGCCTGGAGCGGACATGGGCATGAAAAACTGTTTTTT.

V gene TRBV7-2 combines with J gene TRBJ1-6, with a possible D match to TRBD1 (5 bases). The CDR3 runs to 17 residues. Between the trimmed V and J ends, which lost 5 bases and 6 bases, there was a span of 20 bases. The V gene's germline CDR1 is SGHTA and CDR2 FQGNSA. The CDR3 DNA is TGTGCCAGCAGCCTCAATCCGGCGGGACCCAGTAATTCACCCCTCCACTTT. Translated: CASSLNPAGPSNSPLHF. Looking up the rest from reference TRBV7-2 and TRBJ1-6 gives the full variable domain: GAGVSQSPSNKVTEKGKDVELRCDPISGHTALYWYRQSLGQGLEFLIYFQGNSAPDKSGLPSDRFSAERTGGSVSTLTIQRTQQEDSAVYLCASSLNPAGPSNSPLHFGNGTRLTVT.

V gene TRBV29-1 combines with J gene TRBJ2-1, with 10 bases aligning to TRBD1. V lost 2 bases, J lost 0 bases, and 7 bases stayed unmatched. The length of the CDR3 is 17 residues. The germline V gene encodes CDR1 SQVTM and CDR2 ANQGSEA. In nucleotides, the CDR3 is TGCAGCGTTGAAACCCGACAGGGGGCGCGCTCCTACAATGAGCAGTTCTTC. Translating it yields CSVETRQGARSYNEQFF.

CDR3 bases: TGCGCCAGCAGCCAAGTGACAAGACCCTACGAGCAGTACTTC. This encodes CASSQVTRPYEQYF. This chain connects TRBV4-1 to TRBJ2-7; no reliable D call. Trimming removed 1 base from V and 2 bases from J, with 9 bases in between. CDR1 and CDR2 (germline): MGHRA, YSYEKL. The CDR3 length is 14 residues.